This is a list of T cell receptor beta chains from one sample in a study of blood T cells in healthy people across ages. Via MiXCR, TCRdb re-called the 5' RACE reads, giving one row per CDR3 protein. The sample yields fewer than 700,000 distinct CDR3 sequences, more than 45% seen once. What was sequenced was blood. These receptors all come from an elderly man in good health. Both conserved end residues are part of each CDR3. Each record gives: J gene, D gene, clone size, V gene, CDR3 protein, CDR3 DNA. The D gene is left open where the match is weak. The size entry is marked missing in some rows and otherwise reads once, few, many or a size class.

J: TRBJ1-2
D: NA
size: NA
V: TRBV7-9
CDR3: CASSTVRQENYGYTF
DNA: TGTGCCAGCAGCACCGTTAGACAGGAAAACTATGGCTACACCTTC

J: TRBJ1-1
D: NA
size: NA
V: TRBV18
CDR3: CASSPNGGGAFF
DNA: TGTGCCAGCTCACCAAACGGAGGCGGAGCTTTCTTT

J: TRBJ2-5
D: TRBD1
size: NA
V: TRBV7-8
CDR3: CASSPGKGAVQETQYF
DNA: TGTGCCAGCAGCCCCGGGAAGGGGGCCGTACAAGAGACCCAGTACTTC

J: TRBJ2-1
D: NA
size: NA
V: TRBV7-9
CDR3: CASSPSNRNEQFF
DNA: TGTGCCAGCAGCCCCTCCAACAGAAATGAGCAGTTCTTC

J: TRBJ2-7
D: TRBD2
size: NA
V: TRBV28
CDR3: CASSPDPGGGISSYEQYF
DNA: TGTGCCAGCAGTCCCGACCCTGGGGGGGGAATTAGCTCCTACGAGCAGTACTTC

J: TRBJ2-7
D: NA
size: many
V: TRBV6-6
CDR3: CASSYPRGPSSYEQYF
DNA: TGTGCCAGCAGTTACCCTCGGGGTCCAAGCTCCTACGAGCAGTACTTC

J: TRBJ1-4
D: TRBD1
size: NA
V: TRBV5-1
CDR3: CASSSGQGATNEKLFF
DNA: TGCGCCAGCAGCTCGGGACAGGGGGCAACTAATGAAAAACTGTTTTTT

J: TRBJ1-4
D: NA
size: NA
V: TRBV20-1
CDR3: CSAISGGEKLFF
DNA: TGCAGTGCGATCAGTGGGGGGGAAAAACTGTTTTTT

J: TRBJ2-7
D: NA
size: NA
V: TRBV6-6
CDR3: CASSDRPLGEQYF
DNA: TGTGCCAGCAGTGACCGTCCCCTCGGGGAGCAGTACTTC

J: TRBJ2-7
D: TRBD1
size: few
V: TRBV12-3/TRBV12-4
CDR3: CASSLGQGRAEQYF
DNA: TGTGCCAGCAGCTTGGGACAGGGTCGGGCCGAGCAGTACTTC

J: TRBJ2-3
D: NA
size: few
V: TRBV7-9
CDR3: CASSHSGPDTQYF
DNA: TGTGCCAGCAGTCATTCGGGGCCAGATACGCAGTATTTT

J: TRBJ2-2
D: NA
size: few
V: TRBV6-6
CDR3: CASSPQGSGELFF
DNA: TGTGCCAGCAGCCCTCAGGGCTCCGGGGAGCTGTTTTTT

J: TRBJ2-3
D: TRBD2
size: NA
V: TRBV9
CDR3: CASSVMAGGSTDTQYF
DNA: TGTGCCAGCAGCGTGATGGCGGGGGGTTCGACAGATACGCAGTATTTT

J: TRBJ2-7
D: NA
size: NA
V: TRBV7-2
CDR3: CASSLAPGGRVEQYF
DNA: TGTGCCAGCAGCTTAGCACCAGGGGGGCGGGTTGAGCAGTACTTC

J: TRBJ2-1
D: TRBD2
size: few
V: TRBV20-1
CDR3: CSANGLAAYNEQFF
DNA: TGCAGTGCCAACGGACTAGCGGCCTACAATGAGCAGTTCTTC

J: TRBJ1-1
D: NA
size: NA
V: TRBV29-1
CDR3: CSAHWGSGTEAFF
DNA: TGCAGCGCCCATTGGGGTTCGGGCACTGAGGCTTTCTTT

J: TRBJ2-3
D: NA
size: NA
V: TRBV7-2
CDR3: CASSLALAEGTDTQYF
DNA: TGTGCCAGCAGCTTAGCCTTAGCGGAAGGCACAGATACGCAGTATTTT

J: TRBJ1-2
D: NA
size: NA
V: TRBV4-1
CDR3: CASSTEGSYGYTF
DNA: TGCGCCAGCAGCACCGAGGGGAGCTATGGCTACACCTTC

J: TRBJ2-2
D: NA
size: many
V: TRBV10-3
CDR3: CAISSREATGELFF
DNA: TGTGCCATCTCTAGCAGGGAGGCCACCGGGGAGCTGTTTTTT

J: TRBJ1-5
D: NA
size: NA
V: TRBV3-1
CDR3: CASSQQTGQPQHF
DNA: TGTGCCAGCAGCCAACAGACAGGTCAGCCCCAGCATTTT

J: TRBJ2-1
D: TRBD1
size: NA
V: TRBV4-2
CDR3: CASADRGPYNEQFF
DNA: TGTGCCAGCGCCGACAGGGGCCCGTACAATGAGCAGTTCTTC

J: TRBJ2-1
D: TRBD2
size: few
V: TRBV12-3/TRBV12-4
CDR3: CASTTRGLAGRYYNEQFF
DNA: TGTGCCAGCACCACCCGGGGACTAGCGGGGAGATACTACAATGAGCAGTTCTTC

J: TRBJ2-7
D: TRBD2
size: many
V: TRBV29-1
CDR3: CSVGLAAYEQYF
DNA: TGCAGCGTTGGACTAGCGGCCTACGAGCAGTACTTC

J: TRBJ1-2
D: NA
size: NA
V: TRBV5-1
CDR3: CASSQEWTDYGYTF
DNA: TGCGCCAGCAGCCAGGAGTGGACAGACTATGGCTACACCTTC